This T cell receptor (beta chain) was identified during a study of T cells after yellow fever vaccination. This CDR3 region has 13 residues. The ends were cut back, 3 bases at V and 4 bases at J, with 9 bases in the middle. Germline-derived CDR1 and CDR2 are KGHSH and LQKENI. TCRdb ran MiXCR on the 5' RACE reads and lists one entry per CDR3 protein. The data show almost 70,000 distinct CDR3 sequences, about 6% seen once. The table lists this clonotype with many counts. The sequencing used CD4+ T cells sorted from PBMCs, collected around 14 days after the first yellow fever vaccination. This sequence was found in a man between 18 and 29 years old who received the YFV17D yellow fever vaccine. This chain connects TRBV18 to TRBJ2-5; possibly TRBD1 for D (6 bases). CDR3 nucleotide sequence: TGTGCCAGCTCACCGGTACAGGGAGAGACCCAGTACTTC. Encoded protein: CASSPVQGETQYF.